The 20 T cell receptor beta chains listed next were all sequenced from one sample in a study of blood T cells in healthy people across ages. Primed by a sample-barcoded 5' primer and a J-beta primer mix, a second PCR proceeded for about 6 to 11 cycles. From the 5' RACE reads, TCRdb called clonotypes with MiXCR, one entry per CDR3 protein. The data show around 1,500,000 distinct CDR3 sequences, roughly 40% seen once. What was sequenced was blood. The receptor source for this set is a woman aged 18 to 35 in good health.

V is TRBV11-2 and J is TRBJ2-1, with 11 bases lining up with TRBD2. Germline CDR1 is SGHAT and CDR2 is FQNNGV. The ends lost 5 bases at V and 3 bases at J; junction bases unmatched: 9. The CDR3 length is 17 residues. CDR3 sequence: CASSPRLAGLLYNEQFF. The CDR3 DNA is TGTGCCAGCAGCCCAAGACTAGCGGGGTTACTCTACAATGAGCAGTTCTTC.

Many counts were recorded for this clonotype. The V gene is TRBV10-3, the J gene TRBJ2-1; D not resolved. The germline CDR1 and CDR2 sequences are ENHRY and SYGVKD. V shed 7 bases and J shed 1 base, with 11 bases lying between them. The CDR3 sequence is 14 residues long. CDR3 amino acids: CAIKGQRSYNEQFF. The CDR3 bases are TGTGCCATCAAGGGTCAAAGGTCCTACAATGAGCAGTTCTTC.

This chain links TRBV4-1 with TRBJ2-3; tentatively, D is TRBD2 (5 bases). CDR1 and CDR2 (germline): MGHRA, YSYEKL. This CDR3 is 18 amino acids long. The germline V and J ends were trimmed by 0 bases and 2 bases, with 18 bases remaining between them. The CDR3 nucleotides read TGCGCCAGCAGCCAAGACTCTCTGGACTGGTACTTCACAGATACGCAGTATTTT. Translation gives CASSQDSLDWYFTDTQYF.

This clonotype was picked up a small number of times. The chain combines TRBV24-1 with TRBJ2-1; D is perhaps TRBD1 or TRBD2 (6 bases each). The CDR3 extends over 14 amino acids. Germline-derived CDR1 and CDR2 are KGHDR and SFDVKD. Trimming took off 4 bases at V and 7 bases at J, with 13 bases between the two ends. CDR3 sequence (DNA): TGTGCCACCAGTGACCCAACAGGGAGGAATGAGCAGTTCTTC. This gives the protein CATSDPTGRNEQFF.

The rearrangement links TRBV20-1 to TRBJ2-5; D possibly corresponds to TRBD1 (5 bases). CDR1 and CDR2 (germline): DFQATT, SNEGSKA (reference sequence). This CDR3 has 14 residues. Trimming stripped 5 bases from V and 5 bases from J, with 18 bases between. CDR3 DNA sequence: TGCAGTGCTCTCAGGGCAGATCAATCGGAGACCCAGTACTTC. This sequence encodes CSALRADQSETQYF.

The gene calls are TRBV15 and TRBJ1-2, with TRBD1 as a possible D gene (5 bases). This CDR3 is built from 16 residues. CDR1 is LNHNV and CDR2 is YYDKDF in the germline V gene (reference sequence). The ends were cut back, 0 bases at V and 6 bases at J, with 17 bases in the middle. The DNA of the CDR3 is TGTGCCACCAGCAGAGACTTCCCGGGGCCGGGGGATGGCTACACCTTC. This gives the protein CATSRDFPGPGDGYTF.

The chain recombines TRBV15 with TRBJ2-5; D uncertain. This CDR3 region has 12 residues. The germline CDR1 and CDR2 sequences are LNHNV and YYDKDF (reference sequence). The V end lost 4 bases, the J end lost 5 bases, and 8 bases lay between the germline ends. The DNA for the CDR3 is TGTGCCACCAGCACGAGGTTGGAGACCCAGTACTTC. As protein: CATSTRLETQYF. The full variable domain, rest sourced from reference TRBV15 and TRBJ2-5, is DAMVIQNPRYQVTQFGKPVTLSCSQTLNHNVMYWYQQKSSQAPKLLFHYYDKDFNNEADTPDNFQSRRPNTSFCFLDIRSPGLGDTAMYLCATSTRLETQYFGPGTRLLVL.

There are a few counts of this clonotype. The chain employs TRBV6-2 or TRBV6-3 and TRBJ2-3; tentative D call: TRBD2 (6 bases). V gave up 6 bases and J gave up 4 bases, with 14 bases separating them. The CDR3 has 14 amino acids. Germline lookup yields CDR1 MNHEY and CDR2 SVGEGT. CDR3 residues: CASRGPAGSDTQYF. CDR3 coding DNA: TGTGCCAGCAGGGGACCCGCGGGGTCAGATACGCAGTATTTT.

This clonotype was counted a few times. The rearrangement uses TRBV6-1 and TRBJ2-1; 9 positions agree with TRBD2. Trimming removed 1 base from V and 8 bases from J; junction bases left unmatched: 12. Germline V gives CDR1 MNHNS, CDR2 SASEGT. The CDR3 contains 17 residues. The CDR3 here is CASSEDKRWTSADEQFF. Written as DNA, the CDR3 is TGTGCCAGCAGTGAAGATAAGAGATGGACTAGCGCCGATGAGCAGTTCTTC.

This clonotype has only a few counts. The V gene is TRBV11-3, the J gene TRBJ2-1; D ambiguous. Trimming took off 2 bases at V and 10 bases at J, with 9 bases between the two ends. CDR1 is SGHNT and CDR2 is YENEEA in the germline V gene. The length of the CDR3 is 12 residues. This CDR3 reads CASSLIGEEQFF. The CDR3 bases are TGTGCCAGCAGCTTAATCGGCGAGGAGCAGTTCTTC.

This sequence joins TRBV5-6 and TRBJ2-1; TRBD2 matches at 10 bases. Germline V CDR1 and CDR2: SGHDT, YYEEEE. Trimming at V came to 4 bases and at J to 6 bases, leaving 7 bases not matched to a gene. This CDR3 comprises 15 residues. In nucleotides, the CDR3 is TGTGCCAGCAGCCGCGGGACTAGCGATAGCAATGAGCAGTTCTTC. It yields the protein CASSRGTSDSNEQFF.

The gene calls are TRBV7-2 and TRBJ1-1; TRBD1 might be the D (5 bases). CDR1 is SGHTA and CDR2 is FQGNSA in the germline V gene. The CDR3 consists of 14 residues. The V end was cut by 4 bases, the J end by 6 bases, with 15 bases between. DNA for the CDR3: TGTGCCAGCAGCTCCCGTTTCAGGGACTCTGAAGCTTTCTTT. Residues: CASSSRFRDSEAFF.

The chain is built from TRBV4-2 and TRBJ1-4, with no clear D. The ends were cut back, 0 bases at V and 14 bases at J, with 7 bases in the middle. CDR1 is LGHNA, CDR2 YNFKEQ, per germline. This CDR3 has 11 amino acids. CDR3 sequence: CASSQEKLLFF. The CDR3 DNA sequence: TGTGCCAGCAGCCAAGAGAAACTGCTGTTTTTT.

This sequence joins TRBV14 and TRBJ1-4, with unresolved D. The CDR3 extends over 14 amino acids. Looked up from germline, CDR1 is SGHDN and CDR2 is FVKESK. Trimming removed 6 bases from V and 10 bases from J, with 18 bases in between. The DNA for the CDR3 is TGTGCCAGCAGTTTCGAGTTGACGGTCGGAAAACTGTTTTTT. This encodes CASSFELTVGKLFF.

The gene calls are TRBV6-1 and TRBJ2-7; TRBD2 matches 8 bases. TRBJ2-5 matches the DNA end more closely, so the J call is doubtful. The germline V gene has CDR1 MNHNS and CDR2 SASEGT. CDR3 length equals 15 residues. For the CDR3, the DNA is TGTGCCAGCAGCCTAGCGGGTGCCCGGACAGAGACCCAGTACTTC. As protein: CASSLAGARTETQYF.

The rearrangement joins TRBV12-3 or TRBV12-4 to TRBJ2-3; 10 bases line up with TRBD2. V trimming: 6 bases; J trimming: 10 bases; junction bases outside the gene matches: 10. There are 14 residues in the CDR3. CDR3 amino acids: CASSPGLASPSQYF. The CDR3 DNA sequence: TGTGCCAGCAGCCCGGGACTAGCGTCTCCATCGCAGTATTTT.

There are a few counts of this clonotype. The chain carries TRBV6-2 or TRBV6-3 and TRBJ2-7; 10 bases align to TRBD1. The J segment lost 3 bases and the V segment lost 6 bases, leaving 5 bases of the junction unmatched. The CDR3 sequence is 14 residues long. CDR1 MNHEY and CDR2 SVGEGT come from the germline V gene. The CDR3 sequence is CASRPRDRGYEQYF. CDR3 sequence (DNA): TGTGCCAGCAGGCCCCGGGACAGGGGCTACGAGCAGTACTTC.

Concerning this clonotype: Given a much more abundant clone one base away, this may be a read error. The chain employs TRBV28 and TRBJ2-3, with a weak D call TRBD1 (6 bases). Trimming shortened V by 5 bases and J by 8 bases, and 17 bases separated the two germline ends. The CDR3 is 14 amino acids. CDR1 and CDR2 from the germline V gene are MDHEN and SYDVKM. The CDR3 loop is CASSADIGGGTQYF. The CDR3 bases are TGTGCCAGCAGTGCCGATATTGGGGGCGGTACGCAGTATTTT.

As to this clonotype: A much more abundant neighbour one base away suggests this may be a read error. V is TRBV10-3 and J is TRBJ1-1; maybe TRBD1 (5 bases). CDR1 is ENHRY, CDR2 SYGVKD, per germline. This CDR3 contains 12 residues. Here the CDR3 reads CAINGGTTGAFF. The CDR3 nucleotides are TGTGCCATCAATGGGGGGACCACTGGAGCTTTCTTT.

This clonotype has more than one count but fewer than ten. This chain uses TRBV27 with TRBJ1-1; D is uncertain. The germline CDR1 and CDR2 sequences are MNHEY and SMNVEV (reference sequence). CDR3 length: 14 amino acids. The ends were cut back, 8 bases at V and 1 base at J, with 14 bases in the middle. The DNA of the CDR3 is TGTGCCAGCGCCCTGTCGAGGACGAACACTGAAGCTTTCTTT. Translating it yields CASALSRTNTEAFF.